Sequencing of this T cell receptor (beta chain) was carried out in a study of beta chain features in type 1 diabetes. The study's findings and limits: A greater similarity of naive, central memory and Treg TCRB repertoires was seen among patients than among healthy donors.

The table lists this clone with a few counts. The antigen is not known. The CDR3 loop spans 15 amino acids. Germline V gene lookup returns CDR1 SGHTA and CDR2 FQGNSA. The ends lost 5 bases at V and 4 bases at J; junction bases unmatched: 7. Reverse transcription of all isolated RNA meant that expressed TCRB transcripts were sequenced. Sequencing was performed with immunoSEQ multiplex PCR; in TCRdb, only in-frame clones are kept and a portion is missing. The sample records roughly 350,000 clones, approximately 10% being singletons. The purity of all sorted populations exceeded 98%. Sequencing was carried out using naive CD4+ T cells from blood. The rearrangement uses TRBV7-2 and TRBJ2-3, with 9 bases identical to TRBD1. This clonotype was obtained from a woman aged 25 to 39 in good health. Here the CDR3 reads CASSRDRGSADTQYF. CDR3 coding DNA: TGTGCCAGCAGCCGAGACAGGGGGTCGGCAGATACGCAGTATTTT. The full variable domain, with the rest looked up from reference TRBV7-2 and TRBJ2-3, is GAGVSQSPSNKVTEKGKDVELRCDPISGHTALYWYRQSLGQGLEFLIYFQGNSAPDKSGLPSDRFSAERTGGSVSTLTIQRTQQEDSAVYLCASSRDRGSADTQYFGPGTRLTVL.